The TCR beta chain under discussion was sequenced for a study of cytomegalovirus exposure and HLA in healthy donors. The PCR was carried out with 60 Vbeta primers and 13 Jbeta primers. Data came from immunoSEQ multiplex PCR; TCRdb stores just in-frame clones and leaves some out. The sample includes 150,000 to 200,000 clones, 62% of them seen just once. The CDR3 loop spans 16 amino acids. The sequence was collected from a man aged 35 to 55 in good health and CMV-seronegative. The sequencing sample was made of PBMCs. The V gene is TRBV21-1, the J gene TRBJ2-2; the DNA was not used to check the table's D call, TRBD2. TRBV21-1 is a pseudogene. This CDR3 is CASSCVFSGNTGELFF. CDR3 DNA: TGTGCCAGCAGCTGCGTCTTCTCGGGGAACACCGGGGAGCTGTTTTTT.